The T cell receptor (beta chain) under discussion was sequenced for a study of cytomegalovirus exposure and HLA in healthy donors. While unrecorded immune exposures were likely, the donors were nominally healthy when sampled. This clone was seen only a few times. The target antigen is unknown. Study outcomes and limitations: There were some public TCRs occurring in many donors, but most TCR sequences were rare.

PCR amplification relied on 60 Vbeta primers (plus 13 Jbeta primers). Data came from immunoSEQ multiplex PCR; TCRdb stores just in-frame clones and leaves some out. The data contain about 120,000 clones, 75% of them seen just once; the ten biggest clones take up less than 3.5%. CDR1 LNHDA and CDR2 SQIVND come from the germline V gene (reference sequence). The ends were cut back, 3 bases at V and 4 bases at J, with 12 bases in the middle. The CDR3 has 14 amino acids. The origin of this receptor is a woman in her thirties or forties in good health and CMV-seropositive. The chain employs TRBV19 and TRBJ1-1; D unresolved. Material for sequencing was PBMCs. The CDR3 loop reads CASSMKDSLTEAFF. For the CDR3, the DNA is TGTGCCAGTAGTATGAAGGACTCCCTCACTGAAGCTTTCTTT.